The present TCR beta chain was sequenced within a study of blood T cell repertoires in COVID-19. The CDR3 totals 16 residues. Germline assignment: CDR1 LNHDA and CDR2 SQIVND (reference sequence). The V end lost 7 bases, the J end lost 6 bases, and 23 bases lay between the germline ends. Assay used: immunoSEQ multiplex PCR; TCRdb lists only in-frame clones, some missing. The sample lists about 160,000 clones; 80% were seen once. Sequencing was carried out using PBMCs or T cells enriched from blood (not recorded which). The chain has TRBV19 and TRBJ2-3; D perhaps matches TRBD2 (6 bases). This clonotype originated in a man aged 35-49 years who had recovered from COVID-19. CDR3 sequence reads: CASTPPGASGGDTQYF. The CDR3 nucleotides read TGTGCCAGTACTCCCCCGGGAGCGTCCGGCGGCGATACGCAGTATTTT.